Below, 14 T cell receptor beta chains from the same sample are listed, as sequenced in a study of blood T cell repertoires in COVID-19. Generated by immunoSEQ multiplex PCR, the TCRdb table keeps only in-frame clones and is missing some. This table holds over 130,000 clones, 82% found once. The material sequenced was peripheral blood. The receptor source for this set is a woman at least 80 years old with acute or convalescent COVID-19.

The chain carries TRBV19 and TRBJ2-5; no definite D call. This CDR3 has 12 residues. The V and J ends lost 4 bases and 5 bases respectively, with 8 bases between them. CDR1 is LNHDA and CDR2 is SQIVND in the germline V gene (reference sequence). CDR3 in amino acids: CASSRGVETQYF. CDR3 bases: TGTGCCAGTAGTAGAGGAGTGGAGACCCAGTACTTC. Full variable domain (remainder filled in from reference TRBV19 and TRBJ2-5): DGGITQSPKYLFRKEGQNVTLSCEQNLNHDAMYWYRQDPGQGLRLIYYSQIVNDFQKGDIAEGYSVSREKKESFPLTVTSAQKNPTAFYLCASSRGVETQYFGPGTRLLVL.

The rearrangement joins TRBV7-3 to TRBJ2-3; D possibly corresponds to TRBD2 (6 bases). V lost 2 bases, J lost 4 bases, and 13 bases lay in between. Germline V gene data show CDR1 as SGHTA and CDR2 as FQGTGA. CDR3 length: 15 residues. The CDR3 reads CASSLRLDGADTQYF. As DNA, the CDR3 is TGTGCCAGCAGCTTACGACTAGATGGTGCAGATACGCAGTATTTT.

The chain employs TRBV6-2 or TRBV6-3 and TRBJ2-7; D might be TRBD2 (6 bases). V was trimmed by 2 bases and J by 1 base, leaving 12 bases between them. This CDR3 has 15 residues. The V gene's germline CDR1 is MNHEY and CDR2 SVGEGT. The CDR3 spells CASSYGGTISYEQYF. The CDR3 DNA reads TGTGCCAGCAGTTACGGCGGGACGATATCCTACGAGCAGTACTTC.

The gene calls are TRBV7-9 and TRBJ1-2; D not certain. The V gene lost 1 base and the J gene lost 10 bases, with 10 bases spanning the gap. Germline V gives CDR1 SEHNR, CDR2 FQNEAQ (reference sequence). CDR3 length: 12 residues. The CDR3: CASSLDALLYTF. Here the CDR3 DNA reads TGTGCCAGCAGCTTAGACGCCCTACTCTACACCTTC.

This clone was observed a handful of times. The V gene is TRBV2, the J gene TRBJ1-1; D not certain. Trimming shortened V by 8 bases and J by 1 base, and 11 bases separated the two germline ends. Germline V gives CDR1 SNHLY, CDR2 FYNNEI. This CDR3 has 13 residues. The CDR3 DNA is TGTGCCAGCTCGAGGGTGGGGAACACTGAAGCTTTCTTT. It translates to CASSRVGNTEAFF.

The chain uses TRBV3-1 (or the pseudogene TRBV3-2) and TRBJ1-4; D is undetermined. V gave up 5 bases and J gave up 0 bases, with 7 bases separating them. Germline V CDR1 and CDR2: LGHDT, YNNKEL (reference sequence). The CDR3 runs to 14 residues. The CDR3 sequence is CASSNSATNEKLFF. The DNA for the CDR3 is TGTGCCAGCAGCAACAGTGCAACTAATGAAAAACTGTTTTTT.

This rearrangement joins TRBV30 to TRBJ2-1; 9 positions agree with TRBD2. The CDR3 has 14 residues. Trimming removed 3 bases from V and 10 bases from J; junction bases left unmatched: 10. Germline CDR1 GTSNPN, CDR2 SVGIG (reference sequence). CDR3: CAWRSSGSAREQFF. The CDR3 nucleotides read TGTGCCTGGAGGAGTAGCGGGAGTGCCCGCGAGCAGTTCTTC.

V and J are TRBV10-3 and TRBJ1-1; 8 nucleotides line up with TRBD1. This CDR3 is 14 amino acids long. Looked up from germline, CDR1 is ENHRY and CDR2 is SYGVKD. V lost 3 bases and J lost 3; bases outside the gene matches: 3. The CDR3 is CAISDNRGDTEAFF. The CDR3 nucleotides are TGTGCCATCAGTGATAACAGGGGGGACACTGAAGCTTTCTTT.

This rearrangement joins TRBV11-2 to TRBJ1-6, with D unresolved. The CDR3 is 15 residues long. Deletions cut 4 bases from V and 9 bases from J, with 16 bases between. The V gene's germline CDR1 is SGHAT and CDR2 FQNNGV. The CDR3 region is CASSSARGSGSPLHF. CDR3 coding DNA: TGTGCCAGCAGCTCAGCCCGGGGATCTGGTTCACCCCTCCACTTT.

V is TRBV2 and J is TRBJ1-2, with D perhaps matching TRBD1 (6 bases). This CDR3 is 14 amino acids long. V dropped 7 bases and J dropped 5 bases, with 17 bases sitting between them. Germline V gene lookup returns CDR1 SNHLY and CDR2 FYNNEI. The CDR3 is CASISPAGDYGYTF. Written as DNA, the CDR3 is TGTGCCAGCATCTCGCCGGCAGGGGATTATGGCTACACCTTC.

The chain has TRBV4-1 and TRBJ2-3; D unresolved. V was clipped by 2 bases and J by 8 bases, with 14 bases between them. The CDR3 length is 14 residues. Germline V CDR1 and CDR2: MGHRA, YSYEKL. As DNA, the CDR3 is TGCGCCAGCAGCCAACCACTACTTGGGTTTACGCAGTATTTT. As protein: CASSQPLLGFTQYF.

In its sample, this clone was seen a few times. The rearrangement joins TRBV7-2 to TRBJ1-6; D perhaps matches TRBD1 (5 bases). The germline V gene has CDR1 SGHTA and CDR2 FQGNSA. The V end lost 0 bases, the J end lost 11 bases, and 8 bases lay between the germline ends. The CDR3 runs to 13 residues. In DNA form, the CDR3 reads TGTGCCAGCAGCTTAGCTCCAGGGCCACCCCTCCACTTT. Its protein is CASSLAPGPPLHF. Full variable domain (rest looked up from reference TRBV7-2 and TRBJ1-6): GAGVSQSPSNKVTEKGKDVELRCDPISGHTALYWYRQSLGQGLEFLIYFQGNSAPDKSGLPSDRFSAERTGGSVSTLTIQRTQQEDSAVYLCASSLAPGPPLHFGNGTRLTVT.

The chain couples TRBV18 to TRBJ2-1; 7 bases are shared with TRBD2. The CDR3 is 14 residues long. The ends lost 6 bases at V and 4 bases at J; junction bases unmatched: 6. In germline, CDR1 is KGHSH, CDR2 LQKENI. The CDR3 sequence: CASSPGTTYNEQFF. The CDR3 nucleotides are TGTGCCAGCTCCCCCGGGACTACTTACAATGAGCAGTTCTTC.

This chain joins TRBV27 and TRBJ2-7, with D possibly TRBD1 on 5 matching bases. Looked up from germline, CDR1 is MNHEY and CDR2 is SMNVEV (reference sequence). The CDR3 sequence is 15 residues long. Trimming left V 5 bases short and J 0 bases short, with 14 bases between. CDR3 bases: TGTGCCAGCAGTCCCAAGGGGTTTAACTCCTACGAGCAGTACTTC. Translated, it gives CASSPKGFNSYEQYF.